This TCR beta chain stems from a study of CD8+ T cells in alopecia areata (dated by TCRdb to the late 2010s). As for the study more broadly: Treated patients were enrolled in an open-label pilot trial of oral tofacitinib at 5 to 10 mg twice daily for moderate-to-severe alopecia areata. The RNA source kit depended on sample type: the PAXgene miRNA kit for fixed scalp, the miRNeasy kit for PBMCs, and the RNeasy kit for mouse skin. In treated patients, disease severity was measured using the SALT score, which gives the percentage of scalp surface area affected. Scalp clonality was compared among normal scalp (n=4), patchy alopecia areata scalp (n=8), and alopecia totalis/universalis scalp (n=8). To study T cell clonal expansion in alopecia areata, the researchers applied high-throughput TCRbeta sequencing to both the C3H/HeJ mouse model and human patients. Patients received tofacitinib for 6 to 18 months and were then followed off drug for 6 months to check for delayed response and recurrence. TCRbeta CDR3 regions were amplified by immunoSEQ multiplex PCR using 35 Vbeta forward and 13 Jbeta reverse primers. Biopsies were taken from tofacitinib-treated patients at baseline and at 4 and 24 weeks of treatment, and a later scalp biopsy was taken in several of the tofacitinib-treated patients. Scalp tissue and sorted CD4+ and CD8+ peripheral blood T cells from patchy and totalis/universalis alopecia areata patients and from healthy controls were covered by human TCRbeta sequencing. Results the study describes overall, beyond this receptor: Scalp clonality and the number of expanded CD8+ clones among the top 100 scalp clones were significantly decreased by tofacitinib. During tofacitinib treatment, many expanded lesional clones remained in scalp and blood, and this persistence may partly explain relapse after treatment is stopped. Because the treated cohort was small and included a single nonresponder, larger studies are needed to assess links between baseline CD8+ expansion and response. Compared with normal scalp, lesional scalp, particularly in alopecia totalis/universalis, had higher clonality and more expanded CD8+ clones, which suggests antigenic drive. Unlike mouse skin, which is dominated by gammadelta T cells, normal human skin has resident alphabeta T cells that are also sequenced, and this complicates analysis of the scalp TCR repertoire. Compared with mice, TCR sequences shared between patients were less clear, possibly partly because of HLA diversity across the patient population.

On this clone: Its antigen is still unknown. No base quality values were provided; no much bigger clone lies one nucleotide off.

This specimen's time point label, per the study, means: around 28 days on oral tofacitinib. According to the study, the label for this sample's treatment or condition signals: oral pan-JAK inhibitor, 5-10 mg twice daily. From alopecia areata patients, peripheral blood was collected along with lesional scalp punch biopsies. PBMCs were isolated by density centrifugation and stained for CD3, CD4 and CD8, after which CD4+ and CD8+ T cells were sorted on a FACSAria. Receptors were amplified or captured by the immunoSEQ multiplex PCR assay. For TCR sequencing, RNA was extracted from every sample and reverse transcribed into cDNA to serve as template. SuperScript III was used to make first-strand cDNA, primed with a 2:1 mix of oligo-dT and random hexamers. A synthetic immune receptor repertoire was used to measure amplification bias, and any remaining bias was corrected computationally. The paper's data handling went like this. Raw reads were preprocessed for error removal, and CDR3 was defined according to IMGT conventions as running from the conserved cysteine to phenylalanine. Clonality was computed by normalizing Shannon entropy by log2 of the number of productive unique TCRs and subtracting the result from 1. CD4 or CD8 identity of scalp clones was inferred by cross-referencing scalp TCRbeta sequences with sorted blood CD4 and CD8 repertoires. Not all clones reach the TCRdb copy of this immuneACCESS table, which keeps in-frame sequences only. Checked studies attribute under half of the gap to unresolved V genes and leave the rest unexplained. The V and J calls and clone size come from that table; D and trimming were worked out from the DNA. The sample has approximately 150,000 clones on record, about 86% of them singletons. Together, the top ten hold around 14% of the sample.

The CDR3 sequence holds 16 residues, the cysteine and phenylalanine included. The retained sequence is limited to the CDR3, 48 bases, with the frame set at the first base. Per the germline V gene, SGHVS is the CDR1 and FQNEAQ is the CDR2. The germline ends are 20 bases apart after V is trimmed by 3 bases and J by 8 bases. The sample in question was CD8+ T cells sorted from blood, obtained at week 4, from a patient treated with tofacitinib. The rearrangement combines TRBV7-8 with TRBJ2-1; the D call could be TRBD1 or TRBD2, with each sharing 5 bases. The clonotype originates from a human donor with alopecia areata. The DNA is as follows: TGTGCCAGCAGCTTCACCGGGACCCCCCTTGTAGATGAGCAGTTCTTC. Its product reads: CASSFTGTPLVDEQFF.